The TCR beta chain under discussion was sequenced for a study of regulatory T cells in long-lasting Graves disease. The sample holds many counts of this clonotype. Library construction for TCR beta used iRepertoire HTBI primers and Arm-PCR of CDR3 regions. Using its own MiXCR run on the multiplex PCR reads, TCRdb lists one record per CDR3 protein. Of about 470,000 distinct CDR3 sequences listed, around 20% are singletons. Stated time point: persistent/refractory GD, antithyroid drugs over 5 years with positive TRAb. From PBMCs, RNA was extracted and then used to make the TCR library. This clonotype was obtained from a female donor with Graves disease. The sample here was peripheral blood mononuclear cells (PBMCs), taken when the disease was refractory, from a patient treated with antithyroid drugs.

The CDR3: CATSDLGRGLRNTEAFF. In DNA form, the CDR3 reads TGTGCCACCAGTGATTTAGGAAGAGGATTACGGAACACTGAAGCTTTCTTT. This chain connects TRBV24-1 to TRBJ1-1; D gene uncertain. The germline gives CDR1 KGHDR, CDR2 SFDVKD. Trimming removed 1 base from V and 1 base from J, with 15 bases in between. This CDR3 contains 17 residues.